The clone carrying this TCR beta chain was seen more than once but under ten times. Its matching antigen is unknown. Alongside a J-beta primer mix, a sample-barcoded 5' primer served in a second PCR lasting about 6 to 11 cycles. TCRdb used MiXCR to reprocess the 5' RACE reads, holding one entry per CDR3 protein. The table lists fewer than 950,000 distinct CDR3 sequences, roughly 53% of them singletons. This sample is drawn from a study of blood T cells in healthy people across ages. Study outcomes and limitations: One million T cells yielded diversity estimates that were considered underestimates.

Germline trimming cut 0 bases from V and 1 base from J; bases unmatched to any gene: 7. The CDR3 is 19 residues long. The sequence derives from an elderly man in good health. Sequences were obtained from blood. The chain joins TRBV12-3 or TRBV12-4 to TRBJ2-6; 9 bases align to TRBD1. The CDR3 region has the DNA TGTGCCAGCAGTTTAGCGCGAGGACAGGGGCCTTCTGGGGCCAACGTCCTGACTTTC. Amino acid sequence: CASSLARGQGPSGANVLTF.